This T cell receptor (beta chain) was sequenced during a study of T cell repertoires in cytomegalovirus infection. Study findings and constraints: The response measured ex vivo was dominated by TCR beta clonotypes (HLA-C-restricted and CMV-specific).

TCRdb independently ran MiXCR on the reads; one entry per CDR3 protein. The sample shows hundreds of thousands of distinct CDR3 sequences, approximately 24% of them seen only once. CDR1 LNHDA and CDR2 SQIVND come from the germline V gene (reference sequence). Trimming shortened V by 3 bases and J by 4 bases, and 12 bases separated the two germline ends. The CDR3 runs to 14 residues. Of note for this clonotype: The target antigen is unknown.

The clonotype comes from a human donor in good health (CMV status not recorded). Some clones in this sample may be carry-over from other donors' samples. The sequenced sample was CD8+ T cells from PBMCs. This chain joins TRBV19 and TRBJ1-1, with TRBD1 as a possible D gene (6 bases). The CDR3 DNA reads TGTGCCAGTAGTATTGGGGGGCCTGGCACTGAAGCTTTCTTT. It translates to CASSIGGPGTEAFF.